This T cell receptor (beta chain) was profiled in a study of a mutant IDH1 vaccine in newly diagnosed glioma. About the study: Pretreatment consisted of radiotherapy, temozolomide, or both, with most receiving both.

The data were produced by immunoSEQ multiplex PCR, yet TCRdb's version contains in-frame clones alone and is incomplete. This sample carries 30,000 to 35,000 clones, about 80% of them seen once, and the ten largest clones take more than 8.5%. This clone was detected only a few times. Described time point: baseline, week 1 (first vaccination visit). Described treatment: pre-vaccination baseline after standard-of-care therapy. Each astrocytoma in the donors was new, WHO grade 3 or 4, IDH1-mutant and ATRX-lost. Germline V lookup: CDR1 SGHRS, CDR2 YFSETQ. This CDR3 comprises 14 residues. With 0 bases removed from V and 0 bases from J, the gap between germline ends came to 6 bases.

The chain recombines TRBV5-1 with TRBJ1-1; D is perhaps TRBD1 (5 bases). This clonotype was sampled from a man aged 50-60 years with glioma. Some clones in this sample may be carry-over from other donors' samples. This specimen consisted of peripheral blood mononuclear cells (PBMCs), obtained from a glioma patient treated with radiotherapy, temozolomide or both. DNA for the CDR3: TGCGCCAGCAGCTTGGAGGGACTGAACACTGAAGCTTTCTTT. This sequence encodes CASSLEGLNTEAFF.